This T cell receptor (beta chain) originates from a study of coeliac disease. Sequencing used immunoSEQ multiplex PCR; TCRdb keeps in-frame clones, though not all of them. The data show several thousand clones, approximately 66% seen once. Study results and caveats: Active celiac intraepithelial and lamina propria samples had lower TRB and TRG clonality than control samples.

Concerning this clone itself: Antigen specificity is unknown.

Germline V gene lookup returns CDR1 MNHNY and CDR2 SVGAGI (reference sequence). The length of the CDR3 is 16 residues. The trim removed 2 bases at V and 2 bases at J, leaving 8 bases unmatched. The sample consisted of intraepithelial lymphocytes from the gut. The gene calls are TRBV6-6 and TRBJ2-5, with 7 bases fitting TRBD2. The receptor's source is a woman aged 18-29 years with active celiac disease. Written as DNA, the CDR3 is TGTGCCAGCAGTTACGGACCTAGCGGATTTCAAGAGACCCAGTACTTC. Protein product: CASSYGPSGFQETQYF.